A selection of T cell receptor beta chains follows, all from one sample in a study of shared clonotypes between healthy human individuals. Clones were read by immunoSEQ multiplex PCR, and TCRdb kept only the in-frame ones, dropping some. This sample has about 2 million clones, with about 95% found just once. The sequencing sample was made of naive CD8+ T cells sorted from blood. All receptors come from a man between 18 and 29 years old in good health. Both conserved end residues are part of each CDR3. The order of the fields is clone size, V gene, D gene, J gene, CDR3 DNA, CDR3 protein. D genes are given only for firm matches. Clone size is stated in some rows and not others, as once, few, many or a class when expanded.

>.|TRBV2|.|TRBJ2-3
TGTGCCAGCAGTGTCGGGGCAGTATCTGGGGATACGCAGTATTTT
CASSVGAVSGDTQYF
>few|TRBV27|.|TRBJ2-7
TGTGCCAGCAGTTTGACTGGGACCTACGAGCAGTACTTC
CASSLTGTYEQYF
>.|TRBV29-1|.|TRBJ1-1
TGCAGCGTTGAAGATCTTGAAGCTTTCTTT
CSVEDLEAFF
>.|TRBV27|.|TRBJ1-2
TGTGCCAGCAGGTCAAGTGTTGGGTTATTGGGTGGCTACACCTTC
CASRSSVGLLGGYTF
>.|TRBV14|.|TRBJ1-6
TGTGCCAGCAGCCAAGATAACGTTTTTAGCTCCTATAATTCACCCCTCCACTTT
CASSQDNVFSSYNSPLHF
>.|TRBV7-9|.|TRBJ1-1
TGTGCCAGCAGCCCAGGAACTGAAGCTTTCTTT
CASSPGTEAFF
>.|TRBV27|.|TRBJ2-7
TGTGCCAGCAGTCCCGGGAGCTCCTACGAGCAGTACTTC
CASSPGSSYEQYF
>once|TRBV7-9|.|TRBJ2-6
TGTGCCAGCAGCTTAGCGCAGGGGCTACTCTCTGGGGCCAACGTCCTGACTTTC
CASSLAQGLLSGANVLTF
>.|TRBV6-5|TRBD1|TRBJ2-7
TGTGCCAGCAGTTACAGGGACAGGGGTACCTACGAGCAGTACTTC
CASSYRDRGTYEQYF
>.|TRBV27|.|TRBJ2-5
TGTGCCAGCAGGATTTTGGACAAAGAGACCCAGTACTTC
CASRILDKETQYF